The next 24 T cell receptor beta chains were all read from a single sample in a study of identical twins (dated by TCRdb to about 2016). Receptors were amplified or captured by 5' RACE. The run used an Illumina HiSeq 2000. TCRdb's own reprocessing of the public reads used fastp at Q25 and MiXCR and kept productive beta chains. Each record represents a unique CDR3 protein, reported with the most common genes and DNA among its rows. The sample table lists roughly 1,500,000 distinct CDR3 sequences, about 31% of them with a count of one. Around 0.25% of the sample lies in the top ten. The sample consisted of cord blood. The receptors derive from a newborn girl in good health.

This clonotype was seen only a few times. The chain uses TRBV20-1 and TRBJ2-5; D remains unclear. V lost 6 bases to trimming and J lost 3 bases, with 11 bases between them. The germline V gene has CDR1 DFQATT and CDR2 SNEGSKA (reference sequence). CDR3 length: 12 residues. CDR3 loop: CSASQEKETQYF. The CDR3 nucleotides read TGCAGTGCCAGTCAGGAAAAAGAGACCCAGTACTTC.

The chain has TRBV20-1 and TRBJ2-1; TRBD2 matches at 14 bases. J was trimmed by 6 bases and V by 3 bases; bases with no gene match: 4. Germline CDR1 and CDR2: DFQATT and SNEGSKA (reference sequence). The CDR3 runs to 15 residues. DNA for the CDR3: TGCAGTGCTAGGGCCGGGACTAGCGGGAGCAATGAGCAGTTCTTC. The encoded protein is CSARAGTSGSNEQFF.

This clonotype came up a few times. The chain uses TRBV7-6 and TRBJ2-7; 8 positions match TRBD1. CDR1 SGHVS and CDR2 FNYEAQ come from the germline V gene. The length of the CDR3 is 17 residues. V shed 1 base and J 3 bases; nucleotides not matched to a gene: 11. The CDR3 DNA reads as TGTGCCAGCAGCTTAGGAGTACCGGGGACAGGTTTCTACGAGCAGTACTTC. This sequence encodes CASSLGVPGTGFYEQYF. Looking up the rest from reference TRBV7-6 and TRBJ2-7 gives the full variable domain: GAGVSQSPRYKVTKRGQDVALRCDPISGHVSLYWYRQALGQGPEFLTYFNYEAQQDKSGLPNDRFSAERPEGSISTLTIQRTEQRDSAMYRCASSLGVPGTGFYEQYFGPGTRLTVT.

The chain joins TRBV7-2 to TRBJ2-7; TRBD2 might be the D (6 bases). The CDR3 length is 14 residues. CDR1 and CDR2 (germline): SGHTA, FQGNSA. Deletions cut 5 bases from V and 3 bases from J, with 14 bases between. The CDR3 bases are TGTGCCAGCAGCATGGGGACTGACTTCTACGAGCAGTACTTC. As protein: CASSMGTDFYEQYF. The full variable domain, completed using reference TRBV7-2 and TRBJ2-7, is GAGVSQSPSNKVTEKGKDVELRCDPISGHTALYWYRQSLGQGLEFLIYFQGNSAPDKSGLPSDRFSAERTGGSVSTLTIQRTQQEDSAVYLCASSMGTDFYEQYFGPGTRLTVT.

The chain employs TRBV6-1 and TRBJ2-1, with D maybe TRBD2 (6 bases). Trimming cost V 5 bases and J 7 bases, with 21 bases left between them. The CDR3 has 16 amino acids. Germline CDR1 and CDR2: MNHNS and SASEGT. CDR3 nucleotide sequence: TGTGCCAGCAGTTCCCAGACTAGTGGGGTAACAAATGAGCAGTTCTTC. It yields the protein CASSSQTSGVTNEQFF.

The rearrangement joins TRBV4-1 to TRBJ2-7, with 9 bases aligning to TRBD2. Germline CDR1 MGHRA, CDR2 YSYEKL. V lost 6 bases, J lost 3 bases, and 9 bases stayed unmatched. The CDR3 loop spans 15 amino acids. Here the CDR3 DNA reads TGCGCCAGCAGTCAGACTAGCGGACTTTACTACGAGCAGTACTTC. Translated: CASSQTSGLYYEQYF.

This clonotype occurred a few times. The rearrangement uses TRBV2 and TRBJ2-5; 7 bases match TRBD2. Trimming at V came to 5 bases and at J to 5 bases, leaving 11 bases not matched to a gene. The CDR3 runs 15 residues. Germline CDR1 is SNHLY and CDR2 is FYNNEI. The CDR3 nucleotides read TGTGCCAGCAGTCCTTCACTAGCGTTCCAGGAGACCCAGTACTTC. Amino acid sequence: CASSPSLAFQETQYF.

J is TRBJ2-1 and V is TRBV7-2, with D possibly TRBD2 on 5 matching bases. The J call may be mistaken, given a closer DNA end match to TRBJ2-7. Germline loops: CDR1 SGHTA, CDR2 FQGNSA. The CDR3 loop spans 15 amino acids. CDR3 amino acids: CASSLGTLTYNEQYF. For the CDR3, the DNA is TGTGCCAGCAGCTTAGGGACTCTAACCTACAATGAGCAGTACTTC.

This chain joins TRBV5-1 and TRBJ2-3, with 8 bases matching TRBD2. CDR1 and CDR2 from the germline V gene are SGHRS and YFSETQ. J was trimmed by 2 bases and V by 1 base; bases with no gene match: 15. The CDR3 covers 19 residues. CDR3 bases: TGCGCCAGCAGCTTGTATTTCCGGGAGGGCCCCCTCTCCACAGATACGCAGTATTTT. This sequence encodes CASSLYFREGPLSTDTQYF.

This chain joins TRBV19 and TRBJ1-5; 7 positions agree with TRBD1. Germline V gene data show CDR1 as LNHDA and CDR2 as SQIVND (reference sequence). The CDR3 contains 16 residues. V trimming: 5 bases; J trimming: 2 bases; junction bases outside the gene matches: 9. The CDR3, as DNA: TGTGCCAGTAGTCGACCCCGGGGGACAGGCAATCAGCCCCAGCATTTT. It codes for CASSRPRGTGNQPQHF. The full variable domain, with the rest looked up from reference TRBV19 and TRBJ1-5, is DGGITQSPKYLFRKEGQNVTLSCEQNLNHDAMYWYRQDPGQGLRLIYYSQIVNDFQKGDIAEGYSVSREKKESFPLTVTSAQKNPTAFYLCASSRPRGTGNQPQHFGDGTRLSIL.

In regard to this clonotype: Just one base apart from a much larger clone, this may be a read error. This chain uses TRBV18 with TRBJ1-2; TRBD1 might be the D (5 bases). The germline V and J ends were trimmed by 0 bases and 4 bases, with 9 bases remaining between them. The CDR3 is made up of 14 amino acids. Per the germline V gene, CDR1 is KGHSH and CDR2 is LQKENI. CDR3 in DNA: TGTGCCAGCTCACCACCGGACACTAGCTATGGCTACACCTTC. This encodes CASSPPDTSYGYTF.

V gene TRBV5-5 combines with J gene TRBJ1-2, with 11 bases fitting TRBD1. CDR3 length: 20 amino acids. Trimming cost V 3 bases and J 4 bases; bases outside gene matches: 20. Germline lookup yields CDR1 SGHKS and CDR2 YYEKEE (reference sequence). The CDR3, as DNA: TGTGCCAGCAGCTCACCCGGGACAGGGGGGGCCCTTCCTTGGATCTATGGCTACACCTTC. Translating it yields CASSSPGTGGALPWIYGYTF. Together with reference TRBV5-5 and TRBJ1-2, the CDR3 gives the full variable domain: DAGVTQSPTHLIKTRGQQVTLRCSPISGHKSVSWYQQVLGQGPQFIFQYYEKEERGRGNFPDRFSARQFPNYSSELNVNALLLGDSALYLCASSSPGTGGALPWIYGYTFGSGTRLTVV.

This chain joins TRBV20-1 and TRBJ2-1; 7 positions agree with TRBD2. The CDR3 sequence is 16 residues long. Germline V CDR1 and CDR2: DFQATT, SNEGSKA (reference sequence). V dropped 5 bases and J dropped 4; count of bases not matched to a gene: 14. CDR3 sequence reads: CSAGPRTRVVYNEQFF. The CDR3, as DNA: TGCAGTGCTGGCCCCCGGACTAGGGTTGTATACAATGAGCAGTTCTTC.

V is TRBV7-9 and J is TRBJ2-5; tentatively, D is TRBD1 (7 bases). The J call may be wrong; the DNA end is better matched by TRBJ2-4. There are 15 residues in the CDR3. Germline V lookup: CDR1 SEHNR, CDR2 FQNEAQ (reference sequence). The CDR3 reads CASSLTTVRGDIQYF. CDR3 DNA: TGTGCCAGCAGCTTAACTACTGTCAGGGGGGACATTCAGTACTTC.

This clonotype came up a few times. The chain links TRBV3-1 to TRBJ2-5; D gene ambiguous. The CDR3 is 14 residues long. CDR1 and CDR2 from the germline V gene are LGHDT and YNNKEL (reference sequence). Trimming removed 4 bases from V and 2 bases from J, with 11 bases in between. For the CDR3, the DNA is TGTGCCAGCAGCCCCCCCGACCTACAAGAGACCCAGTACTTC. Protein product: CASSPPDLQETQYF.

This clonotype was observed a few times. The chain recombines TRBV20-1 with TRBJ2-5; D is uncertain. Germline CDR1 reads DFQATT; CDR2 reads SNEGSKA (reference sequence). This CDR3 is built from 15 residues. Trimming left V 2 bases short and J 1 base short, with 14 bases between. In DNA, the CDR3 is TGCAGTGCTAGACCCGCCTCCTCACCCCAAGAGACCCAGTACTTC. This codes for CSARPASSPQETQYF.

The rearrangement uses TRBV20-1 and TRBJ2-1; D remains unclear. Near its end, the DNA agrees better with TRBJ2-7, so the J call may be wrong. This CDR3 comprises 11 residues. Germline CDR1 reads DFQATT; CDR2 reads SNEGSKA (reference sequence). CDR3 loop: CSASFDNEQYF. The DNA of the CDR3 is TGCAGTGCTAGTTTTGACAATGAGCAGTACTTC.

There are a few counts of this clonotype. The chain uses TRBV6-2 or TRBV6-3 and TRBJ2-5; the D gene is possibly TRBD2 (5 bases). The CDR3 totals 15 residues. V was pared by 6 bases and J by 3 bases, with 17 bases between. The V gene's germline CDR1 is MNHEY and CDR2 SVGEGT. DNA for the CDR3: TGTGCCAGCAGGGCCCCGGGAATACTTAAAGAGACCCAGTACTTC. It yields the protein CASRAPGILKETQYF.

The V and J genes are TRBV20-1 and TRBJ2-1; 10 positions match TRBD2. V trimming: 7 bases; J trimming: 5 bases; junction bases outside the gene matches: 11. The germline V gene has CDR1 DFQATT and CDR2 SNEGSKA (reference sequence). The CDR3 extends over 15 amino acids. The CDR3 sequence: CSVGSSGTSDNEQFF. The CDR3 coding sequence is TGCAGTGTCGGTTCCTCCGGGACTAGCGACAATGAGCAGTTCTTC.

The rearrangement joins TRBV5-1 to TRBJ2-5; D possibly corresponds to TRBD2 (5 bases). The J call may be in error: the DNA end matches TRBJ2-7 better. Germline V gene data show CDR1 as SGHRS and CDR2 as YFSETQ. The CDR3 contains 14 residues. The CDR3 region is CASSLQPGAYEQYF. The CDR3 DNA sequence: TGCGCCAGCAGCCTACAACCCGGGGCCTACGAGCAGTACTTC.

This clonotype was counted between two and nine times. This chain connects TRBV3-1 to TRBJ2-7; tentatively, D is TRBD2 (6 bases). Germline V gene data show CDR1 as LGHDT and CDR2 as YNNKEL (reference sequence). The V and J ends lost 4 bases and 4 bases respectively, with 14 bases between them. The CDR3 is 14 residues long. This CDR3 is CASSPGTDVYEQYF. The DNA for the CDR3 is TGTGCCAGCAGCCCCGGGACTGATGTTTACGAGCAGTACTTC.

This sequence joins TRBV20-1 and TRBJ2-3; 7 positions match TRBD2. CDR3 length equals 16 residues. Germline V gives CDR1 DFQATT, CDR2 SNEGSKA (reference sequence). V lost 0 bases, J lost 8 bases, and 14 bases stayed unmatched. CDR3 protein: CSARDLAGLEAGTQYF. The CDR3 nucleotides are TGCAGTGCTAGAGATTTAGCGGGTTTGGAGGCAGGTACGCAGTATTTT.

The chain couples TRBV10-1 to TRBJ2-3; possibly TRBD1 for D (5 bases). The germline V gene has CDR1 WNHNN and CDR2 SYGVQD (reference sequence). V was pared by 2 bases and J by 1 base, with 10 bases between. The CDR3 is 15 amino acids. The CDR3 DNA reads as TGCGCCAGCAGTGAGATCGACAGACGCACAGATACGCAGTATTTT. Translated: CASSEIDRRTDTQYF.

The rearrangement links TRBV3-1 to TRBJ2-5, with TRBD1 matching over 12 bases. The CDR3 length is 17 residues. The V gene end was trimmed by 1 base and the J gene end by 5 bases; junction bases not matched to a gene: 8. Germline values: CDR1 LGHDT, CDR2 YNNKEL (reference sequence). The CDR3 DNA follows: TGTGCCAGCAGCCAAGCCTCCGGGACAGGGGGCCTGGAGACCCAGTACTTC. The encoded protein is CASSQASGTGGLETQYF.